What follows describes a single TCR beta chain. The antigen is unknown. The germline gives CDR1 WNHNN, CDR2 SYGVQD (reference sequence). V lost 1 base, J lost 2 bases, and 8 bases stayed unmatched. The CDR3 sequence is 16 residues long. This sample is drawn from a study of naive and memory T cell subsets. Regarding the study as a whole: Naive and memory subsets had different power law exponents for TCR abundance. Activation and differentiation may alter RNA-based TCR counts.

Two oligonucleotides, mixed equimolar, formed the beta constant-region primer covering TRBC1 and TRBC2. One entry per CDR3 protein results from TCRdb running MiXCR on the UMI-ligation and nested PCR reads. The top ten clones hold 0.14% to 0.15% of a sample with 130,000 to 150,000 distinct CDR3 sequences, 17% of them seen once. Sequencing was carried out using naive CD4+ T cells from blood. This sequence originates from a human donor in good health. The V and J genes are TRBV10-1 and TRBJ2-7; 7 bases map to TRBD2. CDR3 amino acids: CASSEWSAGVTYEQYF. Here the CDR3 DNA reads TGCGCCAGCAGTGAGTGGAGCGCGGGAGTCACCTACGAGCAGTACTTC.